This T cell receptor (beta chain) was identified during a study of blood T cell repertoires in COVID-19. Study in general: Collection of acute and convalescent COVID-19 samples took place in the United States, Italy and Spain.

Trimming removed 6 bases from V and 6 bases from J; junction bases left unmatched: 12. Looked up from germline, CDR1 is SGHRS and CDR2 is YFSETQ. The CDR3 runs to 14 residues. Original processing notes: Reference gene primers were amplified, and this amplification served to estimate nucleated cell counts. Clones were sequenced by immunoSEQ multiplex PCR, and TCRdb holds only the in-frame ones, with some missing. V and J calls and clone size are given by that table; D and trimming were obtained from the DNA. The sample consists of about 210,000 clones, about 83% of them appearing once. The sample consisted of peripheral blood. The gene calls are TRBV5-1 and TRBJ2-7, with 7 nucleotides matching TRBD1. This sequence was found in a woman aged 40 to 55 with active or convalescent COVID-19. This CDR3 reads CASMRGGVRSEQYF. In DNA, the CDR3 is TGCGCCAGCATGAGAGGGGGCGTTAGATCCGAGCAGTACTTC.